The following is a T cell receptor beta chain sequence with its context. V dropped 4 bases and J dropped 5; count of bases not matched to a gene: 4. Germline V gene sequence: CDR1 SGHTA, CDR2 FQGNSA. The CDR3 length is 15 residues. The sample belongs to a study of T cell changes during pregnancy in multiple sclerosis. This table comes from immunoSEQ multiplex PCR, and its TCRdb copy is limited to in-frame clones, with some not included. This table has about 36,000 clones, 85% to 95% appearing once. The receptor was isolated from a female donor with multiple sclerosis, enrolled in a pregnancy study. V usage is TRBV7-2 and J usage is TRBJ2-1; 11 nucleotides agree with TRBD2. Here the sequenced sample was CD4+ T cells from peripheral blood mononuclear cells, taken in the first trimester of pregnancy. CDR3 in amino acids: CASSSSSGGHNEQFF. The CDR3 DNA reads TGTGCCAGCAGCTCATCTAGCGGGGGGCACAATGAGCAGTTCTTC.